Following are 20 T cell receptor beta chains from one sample sequenced in a study of T cell responses to AZD1222 COVID-19 vaccine. Sequencing used immunoSEQ multiplex PCR; TCRdb keeps in-frame clones, though not all of them. Here the sample spans 95,000 to 130,000 clones, roughly nine tenths being singletons. The sample was peripheral blood, taken 28 days after the second AZD1222 dose. The source is an adult who received the AZD1222 COVID-19 vaccine.

This chain connects TRBV2 to TRBJ2-7; D may be TRBD1 (6 bases). The V end was cut by 1 base, the J end by 2 bases, with 21 bases between. This CDR3 comprises 18 residues. Germline CDR1 reads SNHLY; CDR2 reads FYNNEI. The CDR3 DNA is TGTGCCAGCAGTGAAGGAACGGGGTGGACAGAAACAACCTACGAGCAGTACTTC. This encodes CASSEGTGWTETTYEQYF. Drawing the rest from reference TRBV2 and TRBJ2-7, the complete variable domain is EPEVTQTPSHQVTQMGQEVILRCVPISNHLYFYWYRQILGQKVEFLVSFYNNEISEKSEIFDDQFSVERPDGSNFTLKIRSTKLEDSAMYFCASSEGTGWTETTYEQYFGPGTRLTVT.

The CDR3 loop reads CASSLQVSNYGYTF. DNA for the CDR3: TGTGCCAGTAGCCTCCAGGTTTCTAACTATGGCTACACCTTC. J is TRBJ1-2 and V is TRBV19; D is uncertain. The CDR3 extends over 14 amino acids. Trimming removed 6 bases at V and 0 bases at J, with 11 bases between. From germline, CDR1 is LNHDA and CDR2 SQIVND (reference sequence).

As DNA, the CDR3 is TGTGCCAGCAGCCAATTAGCGAATGAGCAGTTCTTC. It yields the protein CASSQLANEQFF. The chain joins TRBV3-1 (or the pseudogene TRBV3-2) to TRBJ2-1, with D perhaps matching TRBD2 (5 bases). The germline V and J ends were trimmed by 2 bases and 7 bases, with 6 bases remaining between them. The germline V gene encodes CDR1 LGHDT and CDR2 YNNKEL (reference sequence). The CDR3 extends over 12 amino acids.

The genes are TRBV11-2 and TRBJ2-3, with TRBD1 matching 8 bases. The CDR3 contains 18 residues. Per the germline V gene, CDR1 is SGHAT and CDR2 is FQNNGV. The ends lost 6 bases at V and 0 bases at J; junction bases unmatched: 14. CDR3 loop: CASSSLAGTGFSTDTQYF. Here the CDR3 DNA reads TGTGCCAGCAGTTCCCTCGCCGGGACAGGCTTTAGCACAGATACGCAGTATTTT.

The chain employs TRBV10-1 and TRBJ1-5; no firm D call. Germline-derived CDR1 and CDR2 are WNHNN and SYGVQD (reference sequence). The V and J ends lost 0 bases and 5 bases respectively, with 5 bases between them. The CDR3 is made up of 13 amino acids. CDR3 amino acids: CASSESTDQPQHF. The CDR3 bases are TGCGCCAGCAGTGAGTCGACCGATCAGCCCCAGCATTTT.

The genes are TRBV7-8 and TRBJ2-1; D remains ambiguous. Looked up from germline, CDR1 is SGHVS and CDR2 is FQNEAQ. The V end was cut by 7 bases, the J end by 6 bases, with 16 bases between. The CDR3 is 14 amino acids. The chain's CDR3 is CASTPSGAVNEQFF. For the CDR3, the DNA is TGTGCCAGCACCCCTTCTGGCGCGGTCAATGAGCAGTTCTTC.

The chain is built from TRBV11-2 and TRBJ2-2; D tentatively reads TRBD1 or TRBD2 (5 bases each). The V end was cut by 1 base, the J end by 6 bases, with 9 bases between. The germline CDR1 and CDR2 sequences are SGHAT and FQNNGV. The CDR3 has 14 amino acids. This CDR3 is CASSLARGPGELFF. The CDR3 nucleotides read TGTGCCAGCAGCTTAGCCCGGGGCCCCGGGGAGCTGTTTTTT. Supplemented by reference TRBV11-2 and TRBJ2-2, the full variable domain reads EAGVAQSPRYKIIEKRQSVAFWCNPISGHATLYWYQQILGQGPKLLIQFQNNGVVDDSQLPKDRFSAERLKGVDSTLKIQPAKLEDSAVYLCASSLARGPGELFFGEGSRLTVL.

This sequence joins TRBV11-2 and TRBJ2-1, with 9 positions matching TRBD2. With 4 bases clipped from V and 7 bases from J, the junction kept 11 bases outside the gene matches. This CDR3 comprises 16 residues. Looked up from germline, CDR1 is SGHAT and CDR2 is FQNNGV. The CDR3: CASSSVGGSGGNEQFF. The CDR3 DNA follows: TGTGCCAGCAGCTCCGTCGGGGGTAGCGGGGGTAATGAGCAGTTCTTC.

V is TRBV28 and J is TRBJ1-3; D may be TRBD1 (5 bases). The ends were cut back, 2 bases at V and 0 bases at J, with 14 bases in the middle. Per the germline V gene, CDR1 is MDHEN and CDR2 is SYDVKM. The CDR3 is 17 residues long. The chain's CDR3 is CASSLTLGVGSGNTIYF. The DNA for the CDR3 is TGTGCCAGCAGTTTAACCCTGGGGGTCGGCTCTGGAAACACCATATATTTT.

V usage is TRBV5-8 and J usage is TRBJ1-2, with TRBD1 identical over 10 bases. The CDR3 has 17 residues. V lost 2 bases to trimming and J lost 5 bases; unmatched junction nucleotides: 12. Per germline, CDR1 SGHTS and CDR2 YDEGEE. CDR3 sequence: CASSFRDRGQTGYGYTF. CDR3 nucleotide sequence: TGTGCCAGCAGCTTCCGGGACAGGGGTCAAACGGGGTATGGCTACACCTTC.

The chain joins TRBV5-1 to TRBJ1-1; D perhaps matches TRBD1 (6 bases). CDR1 SGHRS and CDR2 YFSETQ come from the germline V gene. With 5 bases removed from V and 1 base from J, the gap between germline ends came to 18 bases. CDR3 length: 16 amino acids. CDR3 bases: TGCGCCAGCAGGGTGTTGGGGGGCCGGGGGAACACTGAAGCTTTCTTT. Amino acids: CASRVLGGRGNTEAFF.

The V call is TRBV3-1 (or the pseudogene TRBV3-2), the J call TRBJ2-2; D is unresolved. V was clipped by 0 bases and J by 5 bases, with 10 bases between them. CDR3 length equals 15 residues. The V gene's germline CDR1 is LGHDT and CDR2 YNNKEL (reference sequence). The CDR3 loop is CASSQEISLTGELFF. Here the CDR3 DNA reads TGTGCCAGCAGCCAAGAAATTAGTCTGACCGGGGAGCTGTTTTTT.

The chain links TRBV2 to TRBJ1-1; D unclear. V was shortened by 6 bases and J by 1 base, with 9 bases between the two germline ends. This CDR3 is built from 13 residues. Germline V gene lookup returns CDR1 SNHLY and CDR2 FYNNEI. This chain's CDR3 is CASRLTENTEAFF. CDR3 nucleotide sequence: TGTGCCAGCAGGCTAACAGAGAACACTGAAGCTTTCTTT.

The chain uses TRBV28 and TRBJ2-1; unclear D gene. V gave up 4 bases and J gave up 5 bases, with 6 bases separating them. There are 12 residues in the CDR3. CDR1 MDHEN and CDR2 SYDVKM come from the germline V gene. CDR3 in amino acids: CASSWGNNEQFF. The CDR3 DNA follows: TGTGCCAGCAGTTGGGGTAACAATGAGCAGTTCTTC.

The chain combines TRBV3-1 (or the pseudogene TRBV3-2) with TRBJ1-2; D is uncertain. The V gene's germline CDR1 is LGHDT and CDR2 YNNKEL (reference sequence). The CDR3 totals 15 residues. Deletions cut 1 base from V and 1 base from J, with 10 bases between. The CDR3 reads CASSQGGGFNYGYTF. The DNA of the CDR3 is TGTGCCAGCAGCCAAGGGGGTGGATTTAACTATGGCTACACCTTC.

This clone was counted a single time. The chain joins TRBV28 to TRBJ1-6; 9 bases fit TRBD1. Germline CDR1 MDHEN, CDR2 SYDVKM. Unmatched junction bases numbered 17, after V lost 6 bases and J lost 11 bases. This CDR3 spans 17 amino acids. CDR3 loop: CASRFFPSGTGFTPLHF. DNA for the CDR3: TGTGCCAGCAGATTCTTTCCCAGTGGGACAGGGTTCACACCCCTCCACTTT. The variable domain in full, completed from reference TRBV28 and TRBJ1-6, reads DVKVTQSSRYLVKRTGEKVFLECVQDMDHENMFWYRQDPGLGLRLIYFSYDVKMKEKGDIPEGYSVSREKKERFSLILESASTNQTSMYLCASRFFPSGTGFTPLHFGNGTRLTVT.

The CDR3: CASSLAPSSSYNEQFF. As DNA, the CDR3 is TGCGCCAGCAGCTTGGCCCCCAGTAGCTCCTACAATGAGCAGTTCTTC. This chain links TRBV5-1 with TRBJ2-1; D unresolved. Germline V gene data show CDR1 as SGHRS and CDR2 as YFSETQ. This CDR3 is 16 amino acids long. V lost 0 bases and J 0 bases, leaving 10 bases between the germline ends.

J is TRBJ1-2 and V is TRBV28; D is perhaps TRBD1 (5 bases). CDR3 length equals 14 residues. V shed 6 bases and J shed 6 bases, with 17 bases lying between them. In germline, CDR1 is MDHEN, CDR2 SYDVKM. The CDR3, as DNA: TGTGCCAGCAGCGAGGGACGGCAAGGGCATGGCTACACCTTC. Its translation is CASSEGRQGHGYTF.

The rearrangement uses TRBV3-1 (or the pseudogene TRBV3-2) and TRBJ2-5, with 8 bases that match TRBD1. The junction had 3 bases not matched to a gene; V was cut back by 0 bases and J by 3 bases. CDR1 and CDR2 from the germline V gene are LGHDT and YNNKEL (reference sequence). This CDR3 spans 15 amino acids. The CDR3 reads CASSQDLDREETQYF. The CDR3 nucleotides are TGTGCCAGCAGCCAAGATCTGGACAGGGAAGAGACCCAGTACTTC.

The chain uses TRBV7-2 and TRBJ2-2; D possibly matches TRBD1 or TRBD2 (5 bases each). The V end was cut by 2 bases, the J end by 4 bases, with 14 bases between. The CDR3 extends over 16 amino acids. Per the germline V gene, CDR1 is SGHTA and CDR2 is FQGNSA. As DNA, the CDR3 is TGTGCCAGCAGCTTATCGAGGGGAAGGGGCACCGGGGAGCTGTTTTTT. It specifies CASSLSRGRGTGELFF.